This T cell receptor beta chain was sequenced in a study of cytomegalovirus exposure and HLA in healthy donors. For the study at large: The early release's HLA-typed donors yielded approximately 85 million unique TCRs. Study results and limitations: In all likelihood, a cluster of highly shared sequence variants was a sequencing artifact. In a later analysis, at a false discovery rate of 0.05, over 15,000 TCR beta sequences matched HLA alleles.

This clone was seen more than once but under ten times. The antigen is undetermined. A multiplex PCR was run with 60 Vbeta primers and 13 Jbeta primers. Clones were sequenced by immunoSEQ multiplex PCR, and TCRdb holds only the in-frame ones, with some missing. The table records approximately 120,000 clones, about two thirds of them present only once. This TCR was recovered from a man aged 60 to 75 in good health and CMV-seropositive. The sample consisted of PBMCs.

The CDR3 here is CASSLIPAGGRSDTQYF. CDR3 in DNA: TGCGCCAGCAGCTTGATTCCGGCGGGGGGGCGGTCAGATACGCAGTATTTT. The chain joins TRBV5-1 to TRBJ2-3, with 9 positions matching TRBD2. V lost 1 base to trimming and J lost 4 bases; unmatched junction nucleotides: 10. The CDR3 is 17 amino acids. Germline V lookup: CDR1 SGHRS, CDR2 YFSETQ.